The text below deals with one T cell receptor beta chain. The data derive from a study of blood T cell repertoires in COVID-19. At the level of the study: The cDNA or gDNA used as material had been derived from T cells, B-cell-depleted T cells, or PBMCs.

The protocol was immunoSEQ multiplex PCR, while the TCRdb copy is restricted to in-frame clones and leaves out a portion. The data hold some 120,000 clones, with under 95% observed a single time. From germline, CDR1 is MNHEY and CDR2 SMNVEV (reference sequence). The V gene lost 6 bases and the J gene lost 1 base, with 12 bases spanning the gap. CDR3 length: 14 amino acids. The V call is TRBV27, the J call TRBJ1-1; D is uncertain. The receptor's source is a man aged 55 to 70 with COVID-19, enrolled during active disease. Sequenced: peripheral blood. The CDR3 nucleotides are TGTGCCAGCAGCCCACACGCTCCGAACACTGAAGCTTTCTTT. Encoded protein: CASSPHAPNTEAFF.